One sample yielded the 30 T cell receptor beta chains listed below, sequenced in a study of T-cell reconstitution after alpha-beta-depleted transplantation in children. The TCRbeta library was prepared with unique molecular identifiers. TCRdb itself ran the PCR reads through MiXCR, one entry per CDR3 protein. In the table there are over 150,000 distinct CDR3 sequences, roughly 7.1% of which are singletons. The sample here was PBMCs, taken before TCRalphabeta/CD19-depleted stem cell transplant. These receptor sequences come from a boy aged 2 to 10 with acute lymphoblastic leukemia, due to receive a stem cell transplant.

The rearrangement links TRBV20-1 to TRBJ1-2; 8 positions agree with TRBD1. The germline CDR1 and CDR2 sequences are DFQATT and SNEGSKA (reference sequence). V was clipped by 2 bases and J by 8 bases; unmatched bases: 4. The CDR3 spans 12 residues. CDR3 in DNA: TGCAGTGCTAGAACAGGGGGAAGGGGCTACACCTTC. Translating gives CSARTGGRGYTF.

This clonotype was counted at least ten times. The chain is built from TRBV12-3 or TRBV12-4 and TRBJ1-2, with a possible D match to TRBD1 (5 bases). The V and J ends lost 3 bases and 4 bases respectively, with 12 bases between them. The CDR3 loop spans 14 amino acids. In DNA, the CDR3 is TGTGCCAGCAGTTTTCAGCAGGGCAGCTATGGCTACACCTTC. This translates into CASSFQQGSYGYTF.

This clonotype was recorded many times. The chain links TRBV20-1 to TRBJ2-5, with D tentatively TRBD1 (7 bases). Germline V gene sequence: CDR1 DFQATT, CDR2 SNEGSKA (reference sequence). The ends were cut back, 3 bases at V and 6 bases at J, with 17 bases in the middle. The CDR3 is 14 residues long. CDR3 DNA sequence: TGCAGTGCTAGCCCCATCCCAGGGGGGCAGACCCAGTACTTC. This codes for CSASPIPGGQTQYF.

This clonotype was counted ten times or more. The J gene is TRBJ2-3, the V gene TRBV6-2 or TRBV6-3, with D maybe TRBD2 (6 bases). V dropped 10 bases and J dropped 4 bases, with 15 bases sitting between them. Per the germline V gene, CDR1 is MNHEY and CDR2 is SVGEGT. The CDR3 covers 13 residues. CDR3 region: CATTEGGADTQYF. Written as DNA, the CDR3 is TGTGCCACCACAGAAGGCGGGGCAGATACGCAGTATTTT.

This clonotype was observed many times. The chain employs TRBV5-1 and TRBJ2-1; the D gene is possibly TRBD2 (6 bases). Germline CDR1 reads SGHRS; CDR2 reads YFSETQ. Trimming cost V 0 bases and J 9 bases, with 13 bases left between them. This CDR3 contains 14 residues. DNA for the CDR3: TGCGCCAGCAGCTTGGTTCGAGCGCGGGGTGAGCAGTTCTTC. It yields the protein CASSLVRARGEQFF.

This clonotype has a handful of counts. This rearrangement joins TRBV10-3 to TRBJ2-5; TRBD2 might be the D (6 bases). CDR1 and CDR2 (germline): ENHRY, SYGVKD. This CDR3 is built from 12 residues. V shed 8 bases and J shed 3 bases, with 10 bases lying between them. DNA of the CDR3: TGTGCCATCGGAGGCGGGGAAGAGACCCAGTACTTC. Amino acid sequence: CAIGGGEETQYF.

The sample holds many counts of this clonotype. V gene TRBV29-1 combines with J gene TRBJ2-7; 7 bases fit TRBD2. The trim removed 6 bases at V and 4 bases at J, leaving 9 bases unmatched. The V gene's germline CDR1 is SQVTM and CDR2 ANQGSEA. The CDR3 has 13 residues. This CDR3 is CSVLGLAEYEQYF. The CDR3 DNA reads as TGCAGCGTCCTCGGGCTAGCGGAATACGAGCAGTACTTC.

The sample holds many counts of this clonotype. The V gene is TRBV2, the J gene TRBJ2-1, with D uncertain. The V end was cut by 6 bases, the J end by 9 bases, with 9 bases between. There are 11 residues in the CDR3. Germline CDR1 SNHLY, CDR2 FYNNEI. CDR3: CASSVMGEQFF. The CDR3 DNA reads TGTGCCAGCAGCGTTATGGGTGAGCAGTTCTTC.

This clonotype has just a few counts. This chain connects TRBV20-1 to TRBJ2-1; D may match TRBD1 or TRBD2 (6 bases each). The germline V gene has CDR1 DFQATT and CDR2 SNEGSKA (reference sequence). The V gene lost 7 bases and the J gene lost 0 bases, with 13 bases spanning the gap. The length of the CDR3 is 14 residues. The CDR3 sequence is CSVGGRSSYNEQFF. As DNA, the CDR3 is TGCAGTGTCGGGGGCCGAAGCTCCTACAATGAGCAGTTCTTC.

This clonotype was counted at least ten times. The genes are TRBV12-3 or TRBV12-4 and TRBJ2-7, with 7 bases matching TRBD1. The V segment lost 3 bases and the J segment 2 bases; nucleotides outside the gene matches: 7. This CDR3 region has 15 residues. The CDR3 loop is CASSFLRGMAYEQYF. The DNA for the CDR3 is TGTGCCAGCAGTTTTCTCAGGGGGATGGCCTACGAGCAGTACTTC.

The chain combines TRBV18 with TRBJ1-5; no reliable D call. Germline CDR1 reads KGHSH; CDR2 reads LQKENI. V gave up 2 bases and J gave up 4 bases, with 9 bases separating them. The CDR3 totals 14 residues. DNA of the CDR3: TGTGCCAGCTCACCAGGCGGGCGGAATCAGCCCCAGCATTTT. This codes for CASSPGGRNQPQHF. The variable domain in full, completed from reference TRBV18 and TRBJ1-5, reads NAGVMQNPRHLVRRRGQEARLRCSPMKGHSHVYWYRQLPEEGLKFMVYLQKENIIDESGMPKERFSAEFPKEGPSILRIQQVVRGDSAAYFCASSPGGRNQPQHFGDGTRLSIL.

The chain joins TRBV29-1 to TRBJ2-1; maybe TRBD2 (6 bases). CDR1 is SQVTM, CDR2 ANQGSEA, per germline. Trimming took 7 bases from V and 7 from J, leaving 11 bases between them. The CDR3 extends over 11 amino acids. In nucleotides, the CDR3 is TGCAGCGCCCTTCGGGGGAATGAGCAGTTCTTC. Amino acid sequence: CSALRGNEQFF.

In its sample, this clonotype was seen a few times. The gene calls are TRBV5-1 and TRBJ1-4, with unresolved D. The germline V gene encodes CDR1 SGHRS and CDR2 YFSETQ. The CDR3 covers 15 residues. The germline V and J ends were trimmed by 1 base and 3 bases, with 10 bases remaining between them. This CDR3 reads CASSLRPGSNEKLFF. CDR3 DNA sequence: TGCGCCAGCAGCTTGCGGCCGGGCTCTAATGAAAAACTGTTTTTT.

CDR3 DNA: TGTGCCAGCAGTCAACCCGGGACAGGGGTTCAGCCCCAGCATTTT. This encodes CASSQPGTGVQPQHF. This chain links TRBV7-2 with TRBJ1-5, with 10 bases matching TRBD1. J lost 6 bases, V lost 6 bases, and 8 bases had no gene match. From germline, CDR1 is SGHTA and CDR2 FQGNSA. This CDR3 contains 15 residues. The variable domain in full, completed from reference TRBV7-2 and TRBJ1-5, reads GAGVSQSPSNKVTEKGKDVELRCDPISGHTALYWYRQSLGQGLEFLIYFQGNSAPDKSGLPSDRFSAERTGGSVSTLTIQRTQQEDSAVYLCASSQPGTGVQPQHFGDGTRLSIL.

V and J are TRBV12-3 or TRBV12-4 and TRBJ2-7; no firm D call. V gave up 11 bases and J gave up 0 bases, with 8 bases separating them. The CDR3 is made up of 11 amino acids. The CDR3 nucleotides read TGTGCCGTGGCCGTCTCCTACGAGCAGTACTTC. It codes for CAVAVSYEQYF.

Ten or more counts support this clonotype. The chain carries TRBV12-3 or TRBV12-4 and TRBJ2-2, with a possible D match to TRBD1 (5 bases). The V gene lost 7 bases and the J gene lost 2 bases, with 8 bases spanning the gap. The CDR3 is made up of 13 amino acids. CDR3 loop: CASKDSNTGELFF. In DNA, the CDR3 is TGTGCCAGCAAAGACAGTAACACCGGGGAGCTGTTTTTT.

In this sample, this clonotype turned up many times. The genes are TRBV7-9 and TRBJ2-6; D is uncertain. Germline lookup yields CDR1 SEHNR and CDR2 FQNEAQ (reference sequence). The CDR3 runs to 14 residues. V was cut by 4 bases and J by 4 bases, with 8 bases left in between. CDR3 in DNA: TGTGCCAGCAGCTCGCTTGGGGGGGCCAACGTCCTGACTTTC. Its protein is CASSSLGGANVLTF.

This clonotype was seen at least ten times. V usage is TRBV27 and J usage is TRBJ2-3; 9 nucleotides line up with TRBD2. CDR3 size: 15 residues. Germline lookup yields CDR1 MNHEY and CDR2 SMNVEV (reference sequence). Germline trimming cut 2 bases from V and 6 bases from J; bases unmatched to any gene: 6. CDR3 loop: CASSLGASGIDTQYF. Here the CDR3 DNA reads TGTGCCAGCAGTTTAGGGGCTAGCGGGATTGATACGCAGTATTTT.

In this sample, this clonotype is medium-sized. The chain uses TRBV7-9 and TRBJ2-5, with D unclear. CDR3 length equals 13 residues. V was clipped by 3 bases and J by 2 bases, with 7 bases between them. Germline values: CDR1 SEHNR, CDR2 FQNEAQ (reference sequence). The CDR3 loop is CASSLTEQETQYF. In DNA form, the CDR3 reads TGTGCCAGCAGCTTGACGGAACAAGAGACCCAGTACTTC.

This clonotype was detected ten times or more. The chain uses TRBV5-1 and TRBJ2-1; 14 bases map to TRBD2. J gave up 7 bases and V 4 bases, and 7 bases lay outside the gene matches. Germline V gene lookup returns CDR1 SGHRS and CDR2 YFSETQ. The CDR3 is 16 amino acids. Here the CDR3 reads CASSRSGLAGENEQFF. CDR3 DNA: TGCGCCAGCAGCCGATCGGGACTAGCGGGGGAAAATGAGCAGTTCTTC. Variable domain in full (rest from reference TRBV5-1 and TRBJ2-1): KAGVTQTPRYLIKTRGQQVTLSCSPISGHRSVSWYQQTPGQGLQFLFEYFSETQRNKGNFPGRFSGRQFSNSRSEMNVSTLELGDSALYLCASSRSGLAGENEQFFGPGTRLTVL.

The chain employs TRBV12-3 or TRBV12-4 and TRBJ1-6, with a weak D call TRBD1 (5 bases). CDR3 size: 16 residues. Trimming took 3 bases from V and 0 from J, leaving 9 bases between them. CDR3: CASSLGPSSYNSPLHF. CDR3 DNA: TGTGCCAGCAGTTTGGGGCCGAGCTCCTATAATTCACCCCTCCACTTT.

This clonotype was seen repeatedly, ten times or more. V is TRBV9 and J is TRBJ2-1; 14 bases match TRBD2. There are 18 residues in the CDR3. J was trimmed by 0 bases and V by 5 bases; bases with no gene match: 7. The V gene's germline CDR1 is SGDLS and CDR2 YYNGEE. This chain's CDR3 is CASSSSGTSGSSYNEQFF. The DNA of the CDR3 is TGTGCCAGCAGTTCCTCGGGGACTAGCGGGAGCTCCTACAATGAGCAGTTCTTC.

This clonotype has at least ten counts. The chain uses TRBV3-1 and TRBJ2-1; 9 positions match TRBD2. The V and J ends lost 3 bases and 5 bases, in that order; junction bases with no gene match: 2. Germline CDR1 and CDR2: LGHDT and YNNKEL (reference sequence). There are 14 residues in the CDR3. CDR3 sequence (DNA): TGTGCCAGCAGCCACGCGGGGGGGAACAATGAGCAGTTCTTC. As protein: CASSHAGGNNEQFF.

The chain uses TRBV7-9 and TRBJ2-3; tentative D call: TRBD2 (5 bases). Germline V CDR1 and CDR2: SEHNR, FQNEAQ (reference sequence). The CDR3 consists of 14 residues. The germline V and J ends were trimmed by 3 bases and 0 bases, with 7 bases remaining between them. CDR3 coding DNA: TGTGCCAGCAGCTTGCGGACTAGCACAGATACGCAGTATTTT. It yields the protein CASSLRTSTDTQYF.

CDR3: CASSDPGTSYEQYF. The CDR3 DNA is TGTGCCAGCAGCGATCCCGGGACTTCCTACGAGCAGTACTTC. This rearrangement joins TRBV7-9 to TRBJ2-7; perhaps TRBD2 as D (6 bases). V was clipped by 5 bases and J by 1 base, with 12 bases between them. The CDR3 has 14 residues. The germline V gene encodes CDR1 SEHNR and CDR2 FQNEAQ (reference sequence).

This clonotype was counted a few times. The gene calls are TRBV28 and TRBJ2-1; TRBD2 is a possible D gene (5 bases). Trimming took off 6 bases at V and 7 bases at J, with 25 bases between the two ends. The CDR3 has 17 residues. Germline values: CDR1 MDHEN, CDR2 SYDVKM. The CDR3 loop reads CASRLHPMGVGENEQFF. The CDR3 DNA reads as TGTGCCAGCAGATTACATCCCATGGGAGTGGGAGAGAATGAGCAGTTCTTC. Based on the CDR3 plus reference TRBV28 and TRBJ2-1, the full variable domain is DVKVTQSSRYLVKRTGEKVFLECVQDMDHENMFWYRQDPGLGLRLIYFSYDVKMKEKGDIPEGYSVSREKKERFSLILESASTNQTSMYLCASRLHPMGVGENEQFFGPGTRLTVL.

Many counts were recorded for this clonotype. The chain has TRBV6-1 and TRBJ2-7, with 10 bases aligning to TRBD1. The CDR3 totals 14 residues. The junction had 3 bases not matched to a gene; V was cut back by 2 bases and J by 5 bases. The germline V gene encodes CDR1 MNHNS and CDR2 SASEGT. Here the CDR3 reads CASSERDRGHEQYF. The CDR3 DNA reads TGTGCCAGCAGTGAAAGGGACAGGGGTCACGAGCAGTACTTC.

The chain recombines TRBV27 with TRBJ2-1; 9 nucleotides match TRBD1. The length of the CDR3 is 15 residues. Germline values: CDR1 MNHEY, CDR2 SMNVEV (reference sequence). V lost 5 bases to trimming and J lost 7 bases; unmatched junction nucleotides: 9. In DNA, the CDR3 is TGTGCCAGCAGTCCGCCGGGACAGGGAGTAAATGAGCAGTTCTTC. Its protein product is CASSPPGQGVNEQFF.

V usage is TRBV6-5 and J usage is TRBJ1-6; D possibly corresponds to TRBD1 (5 bases). The CDR3 loop spans 14 amino acids. CDR1 and CDR2 from the germline V gene are MNHEY and SVGAGI. The V gene lost 2 bases and the J gene lost 14 bases, with 16 bases spanning the gap. CDR3 sequence reads: CASSYGASGSALHF. The DNA for the CDR3 is TGTGCCAGCAGTTACGGGGCAAGTGGATCGGCCCTCCACTTT.

Only a few counts were recorded for this clonotype. J is TRBJ2-6 and V is TRBV6-5, with TRBD1 matching over 12 bases. Germline V gene lookup returns CDR1 MNHEY and CDR2 SVGAGI. V lost 2 bases and J lost 2; bases outside the gene matches: 4. The CDR3 has 18 amino acids. CDR3 loop: CASSYPGQGAPGANVLTF. Here the CDR3 DNA reads TGTGCCAGCAGTTACCCGGGACAGGGGGCGCCTGGGGCCAACGTCCTGACTTTC.